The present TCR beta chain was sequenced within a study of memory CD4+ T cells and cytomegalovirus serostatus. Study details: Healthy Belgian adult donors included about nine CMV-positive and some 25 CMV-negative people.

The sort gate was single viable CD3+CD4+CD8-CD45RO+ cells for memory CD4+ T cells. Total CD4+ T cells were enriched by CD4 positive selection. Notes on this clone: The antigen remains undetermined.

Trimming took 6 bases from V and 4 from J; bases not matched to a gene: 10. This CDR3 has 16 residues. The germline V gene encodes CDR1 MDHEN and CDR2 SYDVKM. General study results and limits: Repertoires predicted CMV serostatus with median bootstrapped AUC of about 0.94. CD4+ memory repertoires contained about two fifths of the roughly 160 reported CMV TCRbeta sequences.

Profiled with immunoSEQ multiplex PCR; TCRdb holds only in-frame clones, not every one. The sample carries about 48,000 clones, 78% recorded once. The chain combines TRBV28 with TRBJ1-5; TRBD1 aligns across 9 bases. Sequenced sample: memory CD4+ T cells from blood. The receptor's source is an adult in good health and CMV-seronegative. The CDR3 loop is CASSLTNGQGNQPQHF. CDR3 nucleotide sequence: TGTGCCAGCAGCCTTACAAACGGACAGGGGAATCAGCCCCAGCATTTT.